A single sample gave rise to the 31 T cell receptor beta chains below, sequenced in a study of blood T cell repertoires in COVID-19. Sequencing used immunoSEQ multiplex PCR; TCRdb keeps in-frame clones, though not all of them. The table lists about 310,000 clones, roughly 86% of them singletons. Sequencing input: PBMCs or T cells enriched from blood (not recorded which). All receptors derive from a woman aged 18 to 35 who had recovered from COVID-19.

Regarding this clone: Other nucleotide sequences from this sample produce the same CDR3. This CDR3 is CASSPDRAGSPLHF. The CDR3, as DNA: TGCGCCAGCAGCCCGGACAGGGCAGGATCACCCCTCCACTTT. The chain couples TRBV5-1 to TRBJ1-6; 8 nucleotides line up with TRBD1. The CDR3 runs 14 residues. The germline V gene has CDR1 SGHRS and CDR2 YFSETQ. J gave up 10 bases and V 4 bases, and 7 bases lay outside the gene matches. The whole variable domain, filled in from reference TRBV5-1 and TRBJ1-6, reads KAGVTQTPRYLIKTRGQQVTLSCSPISGHRSVSWYQQTPGQGLQFLFEYFSETQRNKGNFPGRFSGRQFSNSRSEMNVSTLELGDSALYLCASSPDRAGSPLHFGNGTRLTVT.

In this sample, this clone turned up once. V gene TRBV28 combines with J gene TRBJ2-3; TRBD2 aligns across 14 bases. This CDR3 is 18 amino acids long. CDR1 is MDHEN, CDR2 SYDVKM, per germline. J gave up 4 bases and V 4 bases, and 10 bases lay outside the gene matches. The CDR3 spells CASSSPMTSGGASDTQYF. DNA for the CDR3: TGTGCCAGCAGTTCGCCGATGACTAGCGGGGGGGCCTCAGATACGCAGTATTTT. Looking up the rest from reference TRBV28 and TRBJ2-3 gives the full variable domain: DVKVTQSSRYLVKRTGEKVFLECVQDMDHENMFWYRQDPGLGLRLIYFSYDVKMKEKGDIPEGYSVSREKKERFSLILESASTNQTSMYLCASSSPMTSGGASDTQYFGPGTRLTVL.

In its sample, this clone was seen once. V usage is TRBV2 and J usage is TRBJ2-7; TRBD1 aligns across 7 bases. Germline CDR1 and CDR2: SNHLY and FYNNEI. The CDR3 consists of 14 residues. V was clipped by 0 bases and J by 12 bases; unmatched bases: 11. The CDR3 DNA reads TGTGCCAGCAGTGAAGCGGGGACAGACCCACCGGGGTACTTC. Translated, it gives CASSEAGTDPPGYF.

This chain's CDR3 is CAWTGLPSRGYTF. The CDR3 DNA is TGTGCCTGGACGGGACTGCCTAGTCGGGGCTACACCTTC. The J gene is TRBJ1-2, the V gene TRBV30, with TRBD1 as a possible D gene (5 bases). Germline V CDR1 and CDR2: GTSNPN, SVGIG (reference sequence). This CDR3 region has 13 residues. The V end lost 4 bases, the J end lost 8 bases, and 17 bases lay between the germline ends.

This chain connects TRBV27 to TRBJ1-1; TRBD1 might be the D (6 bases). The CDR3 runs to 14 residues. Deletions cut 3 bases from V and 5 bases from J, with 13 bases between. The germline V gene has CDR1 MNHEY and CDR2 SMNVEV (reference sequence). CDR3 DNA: TGTGCCAGCAGTTTTGTACAGGGCCGGACTGAAGCTTTCTTT. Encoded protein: CASSFVQGRTEAFF.

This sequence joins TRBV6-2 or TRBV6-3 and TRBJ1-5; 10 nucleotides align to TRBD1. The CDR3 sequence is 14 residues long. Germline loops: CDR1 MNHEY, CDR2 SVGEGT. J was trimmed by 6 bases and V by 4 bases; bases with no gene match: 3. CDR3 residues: CASSWGTGVQPQHF. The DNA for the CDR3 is TGTGCCAGCAGTTGGGGGACAGGGGTTCAGCCCCAGCATTTT.

The CDR3 nucleotides are TGTGCCAGCAGCCAAGCCCTAGCGGGAGGGATCGCGCAGTATTTT. Protein product: CASSQALAGGIAQYF. The chain uses TRBV14 and TRBJ2-3; 12 positions match TRBD2. The CDR3 runs to 15 residues. V shed 1 base and J 10 bases; nucleotides not matched to a gene: 6. Germline V gene sequence: CDR1 SGHDN, CDR2 FVKESK.

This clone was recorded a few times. CDR3 bases: TGCAGCGTTGTACAGGGGCGGGTTACTGAAGCTTTCTTT. Translated: CSVVQGRVTEAFF. This chain joins TRBV29-1 and TRBJ1-1; 7 nucleotides agree with TRBD1. V trimming: 4 bases; J trimming: 5 bases; junction bases outside the gene matches: 7. The length of the CDR3 is 13 residues. Germline CDR1 is SQVTM and CDR2 is ANQGSEA.

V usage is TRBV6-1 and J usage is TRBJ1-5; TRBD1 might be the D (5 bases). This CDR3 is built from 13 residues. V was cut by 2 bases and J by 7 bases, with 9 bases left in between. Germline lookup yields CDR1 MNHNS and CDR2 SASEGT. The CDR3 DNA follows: TGTGCCAGCAGTGAAAGGACAATGCAGCCCCAGCATTTT. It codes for CASSERTMQPQHF.

The CDR3 DNA reads as TGTGCCAGCAGTATAAGCGGGGATCATGAAAAACTGTTTTTT. It translates to CASSISGDHEKLFF. The chain carries TRBV28 and TRBJ1-4; D gene uncertain. V lost 5 bases to trimming and J lost 6 bases, with 13 bases between them. The CDR3 spans 14 residues. CDR1 is MDHEN, CDR2 SYDVKM, per germline. The full variable domain, with the rest looked up from reference TRBV28 and TRBJ1-4, is DVKVTQSSRYLVKRTGEKVFLECVQDMDHENMFWYRQDPGLGLRLIYFSYDVKMKEKGDIPEGYSVSREKKERFSLILESASTNQTSMYLCASSISGDHEKLFFGSGTQLSVL.

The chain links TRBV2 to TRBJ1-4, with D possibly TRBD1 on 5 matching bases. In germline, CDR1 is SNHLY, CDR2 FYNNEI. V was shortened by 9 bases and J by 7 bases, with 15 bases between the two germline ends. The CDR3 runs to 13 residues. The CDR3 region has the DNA TGTGCCAGTCGGCTAGACGGGGGTGAAAAACTGTTTTTT. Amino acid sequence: CASRLDGGEKLFF.

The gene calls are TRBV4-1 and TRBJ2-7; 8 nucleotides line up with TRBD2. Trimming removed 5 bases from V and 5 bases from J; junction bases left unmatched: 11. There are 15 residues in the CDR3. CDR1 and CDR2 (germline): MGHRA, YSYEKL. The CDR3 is CASSRRGTSVDEQYF. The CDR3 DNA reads TGCGCCAGCAGCAGAAGAGGGACTAGTGTCGACGAGCAGTACTTC.

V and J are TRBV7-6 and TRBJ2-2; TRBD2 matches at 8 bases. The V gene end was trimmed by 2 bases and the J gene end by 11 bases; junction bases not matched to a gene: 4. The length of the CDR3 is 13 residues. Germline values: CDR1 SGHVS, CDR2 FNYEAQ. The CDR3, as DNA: TGTGCCAGCAGCTTAAGCGGGGGTAGTGAGCTGTTTTTT. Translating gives CASSLSGGSELFF.

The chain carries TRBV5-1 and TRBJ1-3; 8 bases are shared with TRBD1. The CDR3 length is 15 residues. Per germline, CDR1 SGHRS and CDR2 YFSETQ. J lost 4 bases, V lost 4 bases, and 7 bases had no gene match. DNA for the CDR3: TGCGCCAGCAGCCCCGGACAGGGAGGAGGAAACACCATATATTTT. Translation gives CASSPGQGGGNTIYF.

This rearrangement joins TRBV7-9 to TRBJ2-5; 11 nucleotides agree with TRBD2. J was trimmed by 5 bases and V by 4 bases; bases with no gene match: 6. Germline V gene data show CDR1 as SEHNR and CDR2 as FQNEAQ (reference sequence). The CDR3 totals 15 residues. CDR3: CASSYVAGGPETQYF. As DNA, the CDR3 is TGTGCCAGCAGCTACGTAGCGGGAGGGCCGGAGACCCAGTACTTC.

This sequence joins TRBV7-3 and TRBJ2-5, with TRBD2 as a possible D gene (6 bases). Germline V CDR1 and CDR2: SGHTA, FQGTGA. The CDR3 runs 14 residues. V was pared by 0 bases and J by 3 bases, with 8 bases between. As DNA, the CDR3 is TGTGCCAGCAGCTTAACCGGGGGAGAAGAGACCCAGTACTTC. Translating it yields CASSLTGGEETQYF.

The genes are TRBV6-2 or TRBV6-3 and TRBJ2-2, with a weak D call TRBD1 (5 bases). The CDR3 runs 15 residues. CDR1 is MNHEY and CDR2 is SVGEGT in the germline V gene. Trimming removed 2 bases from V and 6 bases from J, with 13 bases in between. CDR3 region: CASSYRQPRAGELFF. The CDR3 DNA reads TGTGCCAGCAGTTACCGACAGCCTAGGGCCGGGGAGCTGTTTTTT.

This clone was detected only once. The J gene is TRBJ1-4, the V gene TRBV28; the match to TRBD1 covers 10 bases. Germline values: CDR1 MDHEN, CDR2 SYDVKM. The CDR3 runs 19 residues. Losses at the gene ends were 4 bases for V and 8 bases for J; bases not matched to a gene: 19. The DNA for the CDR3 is TGTGCCAGCAGTTCAGGGGTGACAGGGGGCGCTGGGTCGCGGGAAAAACTGTTTTTT. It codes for CASSSGVTGGAGSREKLFF.

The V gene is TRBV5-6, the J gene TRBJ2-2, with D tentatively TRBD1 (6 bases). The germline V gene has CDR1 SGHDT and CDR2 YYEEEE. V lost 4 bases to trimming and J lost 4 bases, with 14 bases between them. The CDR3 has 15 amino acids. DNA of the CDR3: TGTGCCAGCAGCCCACAGGGAGATCGCACCGGGGAGCTGTTTTTT. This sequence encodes CASSPQGDRTGELFF. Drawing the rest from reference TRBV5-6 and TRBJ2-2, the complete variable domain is DAGVTQSPTHLIKTRGQQVTLRCSPKSGHDTVSWYQQALGQGPQFIFQYYEEEERQRGNFPDRFSGHQFPNYSSELNVNALLLGDSALYLCASSPQGDRTGELFFGEGSRLTVL.

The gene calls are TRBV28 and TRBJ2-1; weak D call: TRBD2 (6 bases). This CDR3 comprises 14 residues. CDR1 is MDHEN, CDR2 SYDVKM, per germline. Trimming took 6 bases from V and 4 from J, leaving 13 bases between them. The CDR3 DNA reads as TGTGCCAGCAGGAGGGACTGGAATTACAATGAGCAGTTCTTC. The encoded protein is CASRRDWNYNEQFF.

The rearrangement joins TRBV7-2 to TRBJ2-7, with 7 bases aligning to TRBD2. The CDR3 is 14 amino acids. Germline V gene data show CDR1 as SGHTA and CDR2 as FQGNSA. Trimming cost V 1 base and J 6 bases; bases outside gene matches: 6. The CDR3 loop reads CASSLVGRGSEQYF. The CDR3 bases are TGTGCCAGCAGCTTAGTGGGGAGGGGTTCCGAGCAGTACTTC.

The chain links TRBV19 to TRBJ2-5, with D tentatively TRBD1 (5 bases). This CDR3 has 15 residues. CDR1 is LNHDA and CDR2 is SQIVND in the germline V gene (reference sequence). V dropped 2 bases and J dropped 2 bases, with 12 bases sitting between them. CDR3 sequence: CASSIRAGIQETQYF. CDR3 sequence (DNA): TGTGCCAGTAGTATACGGGCAGGGATTCAAGAGACCCAGTACTTC.

The DNA for the CDR3 is TGTGCCTGGAGTCTTTCCAGGGACTATGGCTACACCTTC. The encoded protein is CAWSLSRDYGYTF. V gene TRBV30 combines with J gene TRBJ1-2, with D possibly TRBD1 on 5 matching bases. This CDR3 is 13 amino acids long. The ends were cut back, 2 bases at V and 3 bases at J, with 10 bases in the middle. The germline CDR1 and CDR2 sequences are GTSNPN and SVGIG (reference sequence).

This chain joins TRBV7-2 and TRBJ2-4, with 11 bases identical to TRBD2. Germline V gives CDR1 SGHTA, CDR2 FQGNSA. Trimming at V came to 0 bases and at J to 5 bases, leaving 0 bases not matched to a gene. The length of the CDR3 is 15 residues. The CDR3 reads CASSLASGGENIQYF. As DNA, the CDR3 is TGTGCCAGCAGCTTAGCTAGCGGGGGGGAAAACATTCAGTACTTC.

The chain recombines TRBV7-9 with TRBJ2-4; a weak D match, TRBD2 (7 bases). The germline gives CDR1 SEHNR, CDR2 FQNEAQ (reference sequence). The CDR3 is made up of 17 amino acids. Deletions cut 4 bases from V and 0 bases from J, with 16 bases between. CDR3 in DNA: TGTGCCAGCAGCTCTGCTAGGGGGGGCATAGCCAAAAACATTCAGTACTTC. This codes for CASSSARGGIAKNIQYF.

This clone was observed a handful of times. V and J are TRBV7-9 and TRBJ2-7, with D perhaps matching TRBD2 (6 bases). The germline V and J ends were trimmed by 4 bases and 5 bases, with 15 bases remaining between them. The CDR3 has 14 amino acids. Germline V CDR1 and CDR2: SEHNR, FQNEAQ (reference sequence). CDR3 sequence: CASSSSRGGNEQYF. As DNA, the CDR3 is TGTGCCAGCAGCTCGTCGAGGGGAGGTAACGAGCAGTACTTC.

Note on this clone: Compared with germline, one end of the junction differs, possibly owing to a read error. The CDR3 sequence: CASSLGDRFNNEQFF. The CDR3 nucleotides read TGTGCCAGCAGTTTAGGGGACAGGTTCAACAATGAGCAGTTCTTC. The chain combines TRBV13 with TRBJ2-1, with TRBD1 matching over 8 bases. The CDR3 runs to 15 residues. Looked up from germline, CDR1 is PRHDT and CDR2 is FYEKMQ (reference sequence).

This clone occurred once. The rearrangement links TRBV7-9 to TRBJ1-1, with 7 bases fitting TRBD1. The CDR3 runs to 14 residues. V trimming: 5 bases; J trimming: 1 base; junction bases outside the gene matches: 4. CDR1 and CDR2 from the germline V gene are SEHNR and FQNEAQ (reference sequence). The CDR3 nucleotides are TGTGCCAGCAGCCCCGGGACAGAGAACACTGAAGCTTTCTTT. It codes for CASSPGTENTEAFF.

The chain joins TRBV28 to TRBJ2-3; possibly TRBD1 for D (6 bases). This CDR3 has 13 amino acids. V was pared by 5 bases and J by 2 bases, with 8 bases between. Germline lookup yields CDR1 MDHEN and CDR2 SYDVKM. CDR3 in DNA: TGTGCCAGCAGTGGACAGCACACAGATACGCAGTATTTT. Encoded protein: CASSGQHTDTQYF.

The CDR3 here is CASRTWTSGSNYEQYF. CDR3 DNA sequence: TGTGCCAGCAGAACCTGGACTAGCGGGAGTAATTACGAGCAGTACTTC. The V call is TRBV2, the J call TRBJ2-7; 13 nucleotides align to TRBD2. V shed 6 bases and J 4 bases; nucleotides not matched to a gene: 9. The germline CDR1 and CDR2 sequences are SNHLY and FYNNEI. The CDR3 length is 16 residues.

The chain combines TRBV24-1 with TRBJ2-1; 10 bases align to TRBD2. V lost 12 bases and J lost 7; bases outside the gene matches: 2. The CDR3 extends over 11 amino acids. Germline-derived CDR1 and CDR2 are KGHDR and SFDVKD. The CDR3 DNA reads TGTGCCTCGGGACTAGCGAATGAGCAGTTCTTC. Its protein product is CASGLANEQFF.